These 5 T cell receptor beta chains were sequenced from one sample in a study of blood T cells in healthy people across ages. Alongside a J-beta primer mix, a sample-barcoded 5' primer served in a second PCR lasting about 6 to 11 cycles. TCRdb called the 5' RACE reads again in MiXCR, with one record for every CDR3 protein. This sample carries 630,000 or so distinct CDR3 sequences, about 30% of them seen once, and the ten largest clones take roughly 15%. Sequenced sample: blood. These receptors originate from a woman of 80 years or more in good health.

This clonotype was detected many times. The J gene is TRBJ2-4, the V gene TRBV7-2, with D possibly called TRBD1 or TRBD2 (6 bases each). The CDR3 loop spans 12 amino acids. Germline V gene data show CDR1 as SGHTA and CDR2 as FQGNSA. Trimming stripped 5 bases from V and 13 bases from J, with 15 bases between. The CDR3 here is CASSGIFGGQYF. For the CDR3, the DNA is TGTGCCAGCAGCGGCATATTCGGGGGCCAGTACTTC.

This clonotype was seen many times. The V gene is TRBV20-1, the J gene TRBJ2-1; 7 nucleotides line up with TRBD2. Trimming at V came to 0 bases and at J to 4 bases, leaving 6 bases not matched to a gene. CDR3 size: 15 residues. Germline loops: CDR1 DFQATT, CDR2 SNEGSKA (reference sequence). In DNA, the CDR3 is TGCAGTGCTAGAGAAAGACCAGCGGGGTACAATGAGCAGTTCTTC. Translation: CSARERPAGYNEQFF.

The chain couples TRBV11-2 to TRBJ2-2; D is unclear. Germline CDR1 is SGHAT and CDR2 is FQNNGV. The CDR3 has 15 residues. The V end was cut by 5 bases, the J end by 1 base, with 11 bases between. The chain's CDR3 is CASSPRPVNTGELFF. CDR3 sequence (DNA): TGTGCCAGCAGCCCCCGACCGGTGAACACCGGGGAGCTGTTTTTT.

This clonotype has at least ten counts. The rearrangement joins TRBV20-1 to TRBJ1-5; maybe TRBD1 (5 bases). The CDR3 sequence is 14 residues long. V lost 2 bases and J 1 base, leaving 9 bases between the germline ends. Germline CDR1 DFQATT, CDR2 SNEGSKA (reference sequence). CDR3 protein: CSARPGLSNQPQHF. The DNA of the CDR3 is TGCAGTGCTAGACCGGGACTCAGCAATCAGCCCCAGCATTTT.

The V gene is TRBV6-2 or TRBV6-3, the J gene TRBJ1-5; D perhaps matches TRBD1 (5 bases). Germline V gene lookup returns CDR1 MNHEY and CDR2 SVGEGT. The CDR3 sequence is 15 residues long. V lost 7 bases and J 5 bases, leaving 18 bases between the germline ends. CDR3 sequence: CASNKDWGYDQPQHF. CDR3 nucleotide sequence: TGTGCCAGCAACAAAGACTGGGGGTACGATCAGCCCCAGCATTTT.